This T cell receptor (beta chain) was retrieved from a study of post-analysis software for immune sequencing data. Across the study: Relapsing-remitting, secondary progressive and progressive-relapsing forms of multiple sclerosis all featured among disease courses. Study results and caveats: The F measure placed samples prepared in the same batch into strongly shared clusters. There were five or six TRBV segments more frequent in patients than controls, and TRBV5-6, TRBV5-1 and TRBV20-1 were among them. Controls significantly exceeded multiple sclerosis patients in normalized Chao1 diversity.

Concerning this clonotype itself: The antigen remains unidentified.

The CDR3 runs 13 residues. CDR1 and CDR2 (germline): SGHKS, YYEKEE (reference sequence). V lost 6 bases to trimming and J lost 7 bases, with 14 bases between them. Prepared libraries of TCR beta cDNA carried unique molecular identifiers. Once roughly 1 to 10 million T cells were used, hundreds of thousands of cDNA molecules resulted. TCRdb processed the PCR reads anew with MiXCR; each CDR3 protein has one entry. The repertoire holds fewer than 550,000 distinct CDR3 sequences, with less than 40% as singletons. This chain joins TRBV5-5 and TRBJ2-1; possibly TRBD2 for D (5 bases). This receptor was taken from a girl aged 2-17 years with multiple sclerosis. The sample consisted of blood. CDR3 nucleotides: TGTGCCAGCACTTGGGAGAGCTTGAATGAGCAGTTCTTC. Amino acids: CASTWESLNEQFF.